Below are 6 T cell receptor beta chains sequenced from a single sample in a study of read filtering for tumor transcriptome and immune sequencing (TCRdb year 2020). The sequencer listed for this sample is Illumina HiSeq 4000. TCR libraries were built from 400 to 450 ng RNA with the Immunoverse kit, using molecular barcoded adaptors covering alpha/delta and beta/gamma chains. TCRdb ran its own pipeline on the public reads, namely fastp trimming at Q25 and MiXCR clone calling, and kept in-frame beta chains. Each CDR3 protein appears once, grouped with its most common genes and DNA. The sample yields some 41,000 distinct CDR3 sequences; about an eighth were counted once. Of the sample, about 36% falls within the top ten clones. The sequencing sample was made of a population of CD138-negative cells sorted from bone marrow. What this sample's cell subset or site label stands for: bone marrow mononuclear cells depleted of CD138+ plasma/myeloma cells by negative magnetic selection. Receptor source: a donor over 35 with multiple myeloma.

This clonotype was observed at least ten times. The chain links TRBV27 to TRBJ2-7; D remains ambiguous. V was shortened by 4 bases and J by 6 bases, with 10 bases between the two germline ends. Germline loops: CDR1 MNHEY, CDR2 SMNVEV (reference sequence). CDR3 size: 12 residues. CDR3 amino acids: CASSSGVGEQYF. The CDR3 bases are TGTGCCAGCAGTTCTGGGGTGGGCGAGCAGTACTTC.

In this sample, this clonotype turned up many times. V gene TRBV20-1 combines with J gene TRBJ2-7; D perhaps matches TRBD1 (6 bases). CDR1 and CDR2 (germline): DFQATT, SNEGSKA (reference sequence). V was cut by 6 bases and J by 3 bases, with 15 bases left in between. This CDR3 region has 13 residues. The CDR3 loop reads CSADRLVDYEQYF. CDR3 coding DNA: TGCAGTGCCGACAGGTTGGTGGACTACGAGCAGTACTTC.

This clonotype was observed a handful of times. V gene TRBV7-2 combines with J gene TRBJ1-4; no reliable D call. Between the trimmed V and J ends, which lost 8 bases and 0 bases, there was a span of 10 bases. The CDR3 totals 14 residues. In germline, CDR1 is SGHTA, CDR2 FQGNSA. CDR3 sequence reads: CASSLRSTNEKLFF. As DNA, the CDR3 is TGTGCCAGCTCCCTCCGATCAACTAATGAAAAACTGTTTTTT.

This clonotype was detected ten times or more. This chain uses TRBV28 with TRBJ2-2; D is uncertain. V was cut by 5 bases and J by 0 bases, with 7 bases left in between. This CDR3 has 14 amino acids. Germline V gene sequence: CDR1 MDHEN, CDR2 SYDVKM. The chain's CDR3 is CASSQLPNTGELFF. The CDR3 nucleotides read TGTGCCAGCAGTCAACTACCGAACACCGGGGAGCTGTTTTTT. The full variable domain, in which reference TRBV28 and TRBJ2-2 provide the parts outside the CDR3, is DVKVTQSSRYLVKRTGEKVFLECVQDMDHENMFWYRQDPGLGLRLIYFSYDVKMKEKGDIPEGYSVSREKKERFSLILESASTNQTSMYLCASSQLPNTGELFFGEGSRLTVL.

In this sample, this clonotype turned up many times. The chain combines TRBV5-6 with TRBJ2-1; D may be TRBD2 (5 bases). The CDR3 is made up of 12 amino acids. Germline CDR1 and CDR2: SGHDT and YYEEEE. The germline V and J ends were trimmed by 3 bases and 8 bases, with 9 bases remaining between them. CDR3 protein: CASSSGLYEQFF. The CDR3 nucleotides are TGTGCCAGCAGCTCAGGACTGTATGAGCAGTTCTTC.

This clonotype was found many times. The rearrangement joins TRBV29-1 to TRBJ1-2; 8 bases match TRBD1. After removal of 6 bases from V and 6 bases from J, the junction contained 3 bases not matched to a gene. This CDR3 spans 11 amino acids. Per germline, CDR1 SQVTM and CDR2 ANQGSEA. The CDR3 DNA follows: TGCAGCGTGTCAGGGGGCAATGGCTACACCTTC. This sequence encodes CSVSGGNGYTF. The variable domain in full, with the rest retrieved from reference TRBV29-1 and TRBJ1-2, is SAVISQKPSRDICQRGTSLTIQCQVDSQVTMMFWYRQQPGQSLTLIATANQGSEATYESGFVIDKFPISRPNLTFSTLTVSNMSPEDSSIYLCSVSGGNGYTFGSGTRLTVV.